A single sample is the source of the 17 T cell receptor beta chains below, sequenced in a study of blood T cell repertoires in COVID-19. The table came from immunoSEQ multiplex PCR; TCRdb's copy has only in-frame clones and leaves some out. The sample lists about 23,000 clones; around nine tenths were seen once. The specimen was peripheral blood. The receptor set was obtained from a woman older than 75 with active COVID-19.

The rearrangement links TRBV6-2 or TRBV6-3 to TRBJ1-2; D unresolved. Germline CDR1 is MNHEY and CDR2 is SVGEGT. The CDR3 sequence is 14 residues long. Trimming left V 2 bases short and J 4 bases short, with 11 bases between. The CDR3 DNA sequence: TGTGCCAGCAGTTACAGCGCAGCCACCTATGGCTACACCTTC. Translating it yields CASSYSAATYGYTF.

As for this clone: An end of the junction differs from the germline gene, which may be a read error. The chain recombines TRBV12-3 or TRBV12-4 with TRBJ1-2, with D tentatively TRBD1 (5 bases). This CDR3 has 12 amino acids. This chain's CDR3 is CASSLDLGGSTF. The CDR3 region has the DNA TGTGCCAGCAGCTTAGACTTGGGGGGATCTACCTTC.

The chain employs TRBV13 and TRBJ1-6, with 8 bases fitting TRBD1. Germline CDR1 is PRHDT and CDR2 is FYEKMQ (reference sequence). The CDR3 contains 16 residues. Losses at the gene ends were 4 bases for V and 9 bases for J; bases not matched to a gene: 11. The CDR3 region is CASSSQQGVIGSPLHF. The CDR3 DNA follows: TGTGCCAGCAGCTCGCAACAGGGGGTAATTGGTTCACCCCTCCACTTT. The full variable domain, in which reference TRBV13 and TRBJ1-6 provide the parts outside the CDR3, is AAGVIQSPRHLIKEKRETATLKCYPIPRHDTVYWYQQGPGQDPQFLISFYEKMQSDKGSIPDRFSAQQFSDYHSELNMSSLELGDSALYFCASSSQQGVIGSPLHFGNGTRLTVT.

This rearrangement joins TRBV7-9 to TRBJ2-5; D is unresolved. The CDR3 is 12 amino acids. Germline CDR1 reads SEHNR; CDR2 reads FQNEAQ (reference sequence). V gave up 8 bases and J gave up 7 bases, with 14 bases separating them. CDR3 coding DNA: TGTGCCAGCTTCGACCCCCGAGGGACCCAGTACTTC. It codes for CASFDPRGTQYF.

This chain connects TRBV7-9 to TRBJ2-7; TRBD1 is a possible D gene (6 bases). V lost 5 bases and J 2 bases, leaving 16 bases between the germline ends. This CDR3 spans 15 amino acids. Germline V lookup: CDR1 SEHNR, CDR2 FQNEAQ (reference sequence). The CDR3 sequence is CASSPPRTATYEQYF. The CDR3 DNA sequence: TGTGCCAGCAGCCCCCCCCGGACAGCCACCTACGAGCAGTACTTC.

This clone was seen only a few times. This chain uses TRBV4-2 with TRBJ1-4; 7 bases align to TRBD1. V lost 4 bases and J lost 3; bases outside the gene matches: 8. CDR1 is LGHNA, CDR2 YNFKEQ, per germline. CDR3 length: 16 residues. The CDR3 DNA sequence: TGTGCCAGCAGCCCGAAACCAGGACAGGCTAATGAAAAACTGTTTTTT. It is translated as CASSPKPGQANEKLFF.

V and J are TRBV19 and TRBJ1-1; 9 nucleotides agree with TRBD1. V lost 6 bases and J lost 8; bases outside the gene matches: 25. CDR1 and CDR2 (germline): LNHDA, SQIVND (reference sequence). The CDR3 covers 19 residues. CDR3 nucleotide sequence: TGTGCCAGTAGACCGGGACAGGGTAAAAAGAGAACATCCCACAGGGAAGCTTTCTTT. It codes for CASRPGQGKKRTSHREAFF.

V and J are TRBV15 and TRBJ2-7; 10 nucleotides match TRBD1. Germline values: CDR1 LNHNV, CDR2 YYDKDF (reference sequence). The CDR3 sequence is 15 residues long. Trimming cost V 5 bases and J 1 base; bases outside gene matches: 5. DNA of the CDR3: TGTGCCACCAGCCAGGGACAGGGGACTTCCTACGAGCAGTACTTC. It translates to CATSQGQGTSYEQYF.

The CDR3 loop reads CASSSGRAVNNEQFF. CDR3 nucleotides: TGTGCCAGCAGCTCCGGGAGGGCGGTTAACAATGAGCAGTTCTTC. The V and J genes are TRBV7-6 and TRBJ2-1, with 8 bases fitting TRBD2. The V gene's germline CDR1 is SGHVS and CDR2 FNYEAQ. V was clipped by 4 bases and J by 5 bases; unmatched bases: 7. CDR3 length: 15 amino acids.

The V gene is TRBV5-1, the J gene TRBJ1-1, with TRBD1 matching over 9 bases. The CDR3 loop spans 15 amino acids. V trimming: 4 bases; J trimming: 1 base; junction bases outside the gene matches: 5. Looked up from germline, CDR1 is SGHRS and CDR2 is YFSETQ. For the CDR3, the DNA is TGCGCCAGCAGCGTACAGGGGGCTGGGAACACTGAAGCTTTCTTT. Translation: CASSVQGAGNTEAFF.

The gene calls are TRBV7-2 and TRBJ2-2, with a possible D match to TRBD1 (5 bases). The V end lost 5 bases, the J end lost 6 bases, and 13 bases lay between the germline ends. This CDR3 contains 14 residues. CDR1 and CDR2 (germline): SGHTA, FQGNSA. The CDR3 bases are TGTGCCAGCAGCCCCTTGTTCAGGGCCGGGGAGCTGTTTTTT. As protein: CASSPLFRAGELFF.

The chain recombines TRBV10-3 with TRBJ2-3; 9 bases line up with TRBD2. The CDR3 loop spans 14 amino acids. V shed 6 bases, J shed 0 bases, and the junction held 1 base outside the gene matches. Germline V gene data show CDR1 as ENHRY and CDR2 as SYGVKD. The CDR3, as DNA: TGTGCCATCAGAACTAGCGGGAGCACAGATACGCAGTATTTT. Amino acids: CAIRTSGSTDTQYF.

This clone was picked up one time. The CDR3 DNA reads as TGTGCCAGCAGCTTAAGGCGGGGCCAAGAGACCCAGTACTTC. Amino acid sequence: CASSLRRGQETQYF. This chain links TRBV7-2 with TRBJ2-5; a possible D gene is TRBD2 (6 bases). Germline-derived CDR1 and CDR2 are SGHTA and FQGNSA. The CDR3 is 14 amino acids. Trimming stripped 2 bases from V and 1 base from J, with 8 bases between.

This rearrangement joins TRBV7-6 to TRBJ2-2, with TRBD2 identical over 10 bases. Germline V lookup: CDR1 SGHVS, CDR2 FNYEAQ. The CDR3 loop spans 18 amino acids. J was trimmed by 3 bases and V by 1 base; bases with no gene match: 8. CDR3 region: CASSLVLAGATDTGELFF. In nucleotides, the CDR3 is TGTGCCAGCAGCTTAGTGCTAGCGGGGGCCACGGACACCGGGGAGCTGTTTTTT.

J is TRBJ2-1 and V is TRBV6-5, with D possibly TRBD1 on 5 matching bases. In germline, CDR1 is MNHEY, CDR2 SVGAGI. The germline V and J ends were trimmed by 5 bases and 10 bases, with 15 bases remaining between them. This CDR3 has 13 residues. CDR3 residues: CASSPRSGAEQFF. The DNA for the CDR3 is TGTGCCAGCAGTCCCCGCAGTGGGGCAGAGCAGTTCTTC.

This clone was observed a few times. V is TRBV2 and J is TRBJ2-7; TRBD2 aligns across 11 bases. V gave up 3 bases and J gave up 10 bases; unmatched junction bases: 11. This CDR3 is 15 amino acids long. From germline, CDR1 is SNHLY and CDR2 FYNNEI. As DNA, the CDR3 is TGTGCCAGCAGTGATGTGCTAGCGGGGGGTAAGCTCCAGTACTTC. Translated: CASSDVLAGGKLQYF.

The chain recombines TRBV19 with TRBJ1-2; 8 positions match TRBD1. The CDR3 consists of 15 residues. Germline V lookup: CDR1 LNHDA, CDR2 SQIVND (reference sequence). The V gene end was trimmed by 5 bases and the J gene end by 1 base; junction bases not matched to a gene: 6. CDR3 bases: TGTGCCAGTAGTCCGGGGACAGGACTTAACTATGGCTACACCTTC. Translation gives CASSPGTGLNYGYTF.